Detailed here is one T cell receptor (beta chain). What antigen it recognizes has not been identified. The record has no base qualities; no much larger clone is one base away. The library was made by PCR. Instrument on record: Illumina HiSeq 2500. TCR library preparation used molecular barcoding, with unique molecular identifiers applied to normalize quantification of the TCRbeta repertoire. The public reads were reprocessed in TCRdb via fastp at Q25 and MiXCR, keeping in-frame beta chains. Rows with one shared CDR3 protein collapse into an entry with the most common genes and DNA. In this sample the table shows about 200,000 distinct CDR3 sequences, approximately 6.3% of which occur a single time. More than 5.5% of the sample rests with the top ten. This record comes from a study of T-cell reconstitution after alpha-beta-depleted transplantation in children (dated by TCRdb to between 2015 and 2016). Some background on the complete study: Using TCR repertoire profiling, the study quantitatively followed how T-cell immune reconstitution unfolded in children after TCRalphabeta/CD19-depleted allogeneic hematopoietic cell transplantation.

Sample treatment or condition, as interpreted from the label and publication: allogeneic hematopoietic cell transplantation with graft depleted of TCRalphabeta T cells and CD19 B cells. The children who served as transplant recipients had been given grafts of TCRalphabeta/CD19-depleted allogeneic hematopoietic cells. Summary of the overall study and its limitations: The frequencies of hyperexpanded clones fell over the following months, and after one year, T-cell counts and TCRbeta diversity were mostly attributed to newly produced T cells. Apparently early alphabetaT-cell count recovery about two months after transplant reportedly relied on only several hundred rapidly expanded clones derived from non-depleted graft cells. In some patients, the high TCRbeta diversity seen at day 60 was put down to recipient T cells and intrathymic progenitors that had survived conditioning.

This specimen was PBMCs, taken before TCRalphabeta/CD19-depleted stem cell transplant. This clonotype was obtained from a boy younger than 10 with acute lymphoblastic leukemia, due to receive a stem cell transplant.

The DNA sequence is given as TGTGCCAGCCTAGGAGCGGGCACAGATACGCAGTATTTT. It codes for CASLGAGTDTQYF. The chain employs TRBV7-9 and TRBJ2-3; the D segment could be TRBD2, given 5 matching bases. At the junction V is shortened by 8 bases and J by 1 base, with 10 bases in between. CDR1 and CDR2 were assigned from the germline V gene (reference sequence) as SEHNR and FQNEAQ. There are 13 amino acids in the CDR3, from cysteine to phenylalanine inclusive. Just CDR3 DNA is preserved here, 39 bases in frame from base 1. The variable domain in full, with residues beyond the CDR3 obtained from the reference TRBV7-9 and TRBJ2-3 genes, is DTGVSQNPRHKITKRGQNVTFRCDPISEHNRLYWYRQTLGQGPEFLTYFQNEAQLEKSRLLSDRFSAERPKGSFSTLEIQRTEQGDSAMYLCASLGAGTDTQYFGPGTRLTVL.